The 5 T cell receptor beta chains presented below share a single source sample, sequenced in a study of vaccination and CD4 T cells after COVID-19. The treatment here: roughly ten-day PBMC culture with coronavirus spike peptide pools or control peptides (ViraFEST assay). Cultured CD4+ T-cell DNA underwent Oncomine TCR Beta short-read sequencing. TCRdb analysed the PCR reads with MiXCR anew, one entry per CDR3 protein. The sample records about 21,000 distinct CDR3 sequences, about 27% being singletons. Antigen specificity for these receptors is unknown. Sample: cultured CD4+ T cells from blood. Every receptor here comes from a human donor with COVID-19.

This chain links TRBV5-4 with TRBJ2-5, with D perhaps given as TRBD1 or TRBD2 (5 bases each). The CDR3 has 15 residues. Germline V gene lookup returns CDR1 SGHNT and CDR2 YYREEE (reference sequence). Trimming cost V 5 bases and J 4 bases, with 18 bases left between them. For the CDR3, the DNA is TGTGCCAGCAGTTCAAGGGTTGTCGGGGCAGAGACCCAGTACTTC. This gives the protein CASSSRVVGAETQYF.

This clonotype was seen a few times. The CDR3 here is CASSIFGRASGNIQYF. CDR3 nucleotides: TGTGCCAGTAGTATCTTCGGACGGGCTTCGGGGAACATTCAGTACTTC. J is TRBJ2-4 and V is TRBV19; perhaps TRBD2 as D (5 bases). Trimming cost V 3 bases and J 7 bases, with 19 bases left between them. This CDR3 has 16 residues. Germline CDR1 and CDR2: LNHDA and SQIVND (reference sequence).

This clonotype has only a few counts. V gene TRBV12-3 or TRBV12-4 combines with J gene TRBJ1-5, with D possibly matching TRBD1 (5 bases). CDR3 length: 14 residues. Trimming removed 8 bases from V and 6 bases from J, with 17 bases in between. DNA of the CDR3: TGTGCCAGCGTCGCGGAAGGGGTTTTTCAGCCCCAGCATTTT. Translating it yields CASVAEGVFQPQHF.

This clonotype was counted between two and nine times. This chain connects TRBV2 to TRBJ2-2; D is undetermined. CDR3 length equals 15 residues. V lost 6 bases and J 0 bases, leaving 11 bases between the germline ends. Germline CDR1 reads SNHLY; CDR2 reads FYNNEI. Written as DNA, the CDR3 is TGTGCCAGCAGCGACGACAATGCGAACACCGGGGAGCTGTTTTTT. This codes for CASSDDNANTGELFF.

This clonotype appeared a few times. The chain couples TRBV28 to TRBJ2-1; 11 nucleotides line up with TRBD1. This CDR3 region has 15 residues. Per the germline V gene, CDR1 is MDHEN and CDR2 is SYDVKM. Unmatched junction bases numbered 7, after V lost 6 bases and J lost 6 bases. Here the CDR3 DNA reads TGTGCCAGCAGCCTACCCGGGACAGGGGGCAATGAGCAGTTCTTC. It encodes CASSLPGTGGNEQFF. The variable domain in full, with the rest retrieved from reference TRBV28 and TRBJ2-1, is DVKVTQSSRYLVKRTGEKVFLECVQDMDHENMFWYRQDPGLGLRLIYFSYDVKMKEKGDIPEGYSVSREKKERFSLILESASTNQTSMYLCASSLPGTGGNEQFFGPGTRLTVL.